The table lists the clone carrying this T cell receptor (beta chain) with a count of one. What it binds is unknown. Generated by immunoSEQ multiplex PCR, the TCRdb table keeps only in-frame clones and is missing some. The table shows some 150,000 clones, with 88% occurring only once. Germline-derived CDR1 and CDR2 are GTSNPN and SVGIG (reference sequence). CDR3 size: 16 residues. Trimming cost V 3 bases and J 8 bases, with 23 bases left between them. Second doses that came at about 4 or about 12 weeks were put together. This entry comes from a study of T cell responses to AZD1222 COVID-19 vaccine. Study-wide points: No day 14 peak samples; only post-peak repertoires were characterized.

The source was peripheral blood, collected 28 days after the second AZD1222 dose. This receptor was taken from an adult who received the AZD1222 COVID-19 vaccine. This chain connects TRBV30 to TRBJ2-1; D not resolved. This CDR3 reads CAWRGLVGSQAYEQFF. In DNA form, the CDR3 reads TGTGCCTGGAGAGGTCTCGTCGGGTCCCAGGCCTATGAGCAGTTCTTC.